This TCR beta chain came from a study of blood T cell repertoires in COVID-19 (dated by TCRdb to about 2020). About the full investigation: The collaborator samples originated in the United States, Italy and Spain and spanned the acute and convalescent phases of COVID-19. The repertoires were made available in a free public database intended to serve as a resource for research on the immune response to SARS-CoV-2. Sample metadata almost always included a de-identified subject ID, COVID-19 status, age in years and sex. Subjects who had been exposed to COVID-19, were actively infected with it, or had recovered from it provided the deeply sampled blood TCRbeta repertoires that made up the dataset. The prospective study material was composed of cDNA or gDNA derived from T cells, B-cell-depleted T cells, or PBMCs. Where HLA class I and class II types were available, the types were taken from metadata supplied by the sample provider, not from assay-based typing. Samples were obtained from the ongoing ImmuneRACE study (first 160 participants) and from about 1,300 subjects provided by 6 global collaborators. General study outcomes and caveats: How much clinical and demographic metadata was included differed by source and by participant, and the metadata was provided uncurated.

The CDR3 goes from the cysteine to the phenylalanine over 11 residues. The DNA shown is the 33-base CDR3, in frame from base 1. Reading the germline V gene (reference sequence) gives CDR1 SEHNR and CDR2 FQNEAQ. At the junction V is shortened by 10 bases and J by 4 bases, with 10 bases in between. Samples from volunteer blood donors who had recovered from COVID-19 were contributed by a second Seattle source. The collaborating institutions used their own protocols to collect whole blood in K2EDTA tubes. For TCRbeta analysis, collaborators shipped samples as frozen whole blood, isolated PBMCs, or DNA extracted from either of those sample types. TCRbeta CDR3 regions were amplified from genomic DNA using the immunoSEQ Assay, a bias-controlled multiplex PCR. In the original analysis: The number of nucleated cells in each sample was estimated from the amplification of reference gene primers within the assay. To quantify the absolute abundance of each unique TCRbeta CDR3 rearrangement, sequence reads were collapsed and filtered. For each sample, productive Simpson clonality was calculated as the square root of Simpson's diversity index across productive rearrangements. The immuneACCESS repertoire file appears here via TCRdb, limited to in-frame rearrangements. These files lack a portion of the clones; in checked studies, under half of the deficit traces to unresolved V genes, and the cause of the others is not known. For V, J and clone size, that table is used; D and trimming come from the DNA. The table for this sample lists 200,000 to 250,000 clones; around four fifths of them were counted only once. The ten top clones hold about 5.1% of the sample.

Comment on this clone: Its antigen is not yet known. Per-base quality was not reported, and no clone a single base away is much larger than it.

The chain links TRBV7-9 with TRBJ1-1, with the identity of the D gene unclear. The receptor was isolated from a woman aged 55 to 70 who had recovered from COVID-19. The material sequenced was peripheral blood. The DNA sequence reads TGTGCCACCGGGTTGGGCACTGAAGCTTTCTTT. This codes for CATGLGTEAFF.